The rows below give T cell receptor beta chains drawn from one sample of a study of OX40 agonist ivuxolimab in advanced cancers. Generated by immunoSEQ multiplex PCR, the TCRdb table keeps only in-frame clones and is missing some. The profile shows 70,000 to 95,000 clones, roughly 91% of them singletons. The sample consisted of CD4+ or CD8+ T cells sorted from blood, taken in a trial of the OX40 agonist ivuxolimab. The receptor source for this set is an adult with an advanced solid tumor such as melanoma, head and neck, liver or kidney cancer. The conserved cysteine and the conserved F or W are not part of the CDR3 here.

V	J	CDR3
TRBV7-9	TRBJ2-3	ASSRPSRQTTQY
TRBV7-8	TRBJ2-3	ASTYSPAGGDTQY
TRBV29-1	TRBJ2-6	SVENQNSGANVLT
TRBV2	TRBJ1-6	ASSEARGTGNNSPLH
TRBV6-5	TRBJ1-1	ASGRHSEAF
TRBV7-2	NA	ASSWVRDGSYEQY
TRBV27	TRBJ1-2	ASSLYGDYGYT
TRBV30	TRBJ1-5	AWSLQPGTGGQPQH
TRBV29-1	TRBJ2-7	SVRTGGLNEQY
TRBV6-1	TRBJ1-5	ASSDWGGNQPQH